One and the same sample provided the 19 T cell receptor beta chains below, sequenced in a study of blood T cells in healthy people across ages. Primers used in a second PCR of roughly 6 to 12 cycles were a sample-barcoded 5' primer and a J-beta primer mix. TCRdb processed the 5' RACE reads anew with MiXCR; each CDR3 protein has one entry. Of approximately 780,000 distinct CDR3 sequences listed, under 30% were seen once; the top ten hold around 3%. This sample also belongs to another study, concerning T cells of mothers and their children.

Sequenced: blood. These receptor sequences come from a boy aged 5-17 years in good health.

The CDR3 sequence is CASSLGQARRYEQYF. The CDR3, as DNA: TGTGCCAGCAGTCTCGGACAGGCGAGACGTTACGAGCAGTACTTC. The gene calls are TRBV12-3 or TRBV12-4 and TRBJ2-7, with TRBD1 identical over 7 bases. The ends lost 5 bases at V and 4 bases at J; junction bases unmatched: 11. The CDR3 has 15 residues.

This clonotype was seen more than once but under ten times. The chain links TRBV6-5 to TRBJ1-1, with a tentative D call TRBD1 (5 bases). The CDR3 has 16 amino acids. V gave up 2 bases and J gave up 1 base, with 14 bases separating them. Per germline, CDR1 MNHEY and CDR2 SVGAGI. Here the CDR3 DNA reads TGTGCCAGCAGTTACGCCCCCGGGGGAGGGAACACTGAAGCTTTCTTT. Its protein is CASSYAPGGGNTEAFF.

V gene TRBV7-3 combines with J gene TRBJ2-5, with 11 bases aligning to TRBD2. The CDR3 is 15 amino acids. Germline assignment: CDR1 SGHTA and CDR2 FQGTGA. V shed 2 bases, J shed 3 bases, and the junction held 2 bases outside the gene matches. CDR3 sequence: CASSLLAGGKETQYF. DNA of the CDR3: TGTGCCAGCAGCTTACTAGCGGGGGGAAAAGAGACCCAGTACTTC.

This chain uses TRBV28 with TRBJ2-3; unclear D gene. The germline CDR1 and CDR2 sequences are MDHEN and SYDVKM. The CDR3 has 14 amino acids. Trimming left V 6 bases short and J 1 base short, with 11 bases between. Here the CDR3 reads CASSPPSGTDTQYF. DNA for the CDR3: TGTGCCAGCAGCCCCCCGTCAGGCACAGATACGCAGTATTTT.

The CDR3 nucleotides are TGTGCCAGCAGCCGTCACAGGGGCTTCTATGGCTACACCTTC. This sequence encodes CASSRHRGFYGYTF. The J gene is TRBJ1-2, the V gene TRBV3-1, with 7 bases that match TRBD1. The V gene's germline CDR1 is LGHDT and CDR2 YNNKEL (reference sequence). The CDR3 length is 14 residues. The ends lost 4 bases at V and 4 bases at J; junction bases unmatched: 6.

This clonotype was seen more than once but under ten times. The J gene is TRBJ2-2, the V gene TRBV7-6; D might be TRBD1 (5 bases). Between the trimmed V and J ends, which lost 0 bases and 3 bases, there was a span of 14 bases. This CDR3 has 17 amino acids. Looked up from germline, CDR1 is SGHVS and CDR2 is FNYEAQ. The CDR3 loop is CASSLAGFRGYTGELFF. For the CDR3, the DNA is TGTGCCAGCAGCTTAGCGGGGTTTAGGGGTTACACCGGGGAGCTGTTTTTT. The complete variable domain, with remaining parts taken from reference TRBV7-6 and TRBJ2-2, reads GAGVSQSPRYKVTKRGQDVALRCDPISGHVSLYWYRQALGQGPEFLTYFNYEAQQDKSGLPNDRFSAERPEGSISTLTIQRTEQRDSAMYRCASSLAGFRGYTGELFFGEGSRLTVL.

This clonotype was recorded a few times. The chain is built from TRBV29-1 and TRBJ2-7; TRBD2 agrees at 8 bases. The V and J ends lost 6 bases and 0 bases, in that order; junction bases with no gene match: 4. This CDR3 spans 13 amino acids. Germline lookup yields CDR1 SQVTM and CDR2 ANQGSEA. The CDR3 loop is CSVIAGFSYEQYF. The CDR3 DNA is TGCAGCGTCATAGCGGGGTTCTCCTACGAGCAGTACTTC.

This clonotype was picked up one time. In DNA form, the CDR3 reads TGTGCCAGCAGCGTAGGGGGCGGCTCTGGAAACACCATATATTTT. It specifies CASSVGGGSGNTIYF. The chain has TRBV9 and TRBJ1-3, with D possibly matching TRBD1 (5 bases). V lost 0 bases and J 0 bases, leaving 7 bases between the germline ends. This CDR3 contains 15 residues. Germline CDR1 is SGDLS and CDR2 is YYNGEE.

This sequence joins TRBV12-3 or TRBV12-4 and TRBJ1-1; D is unresolved. The CDR3 length is 12 residues. Deletions cut 2 bases from V and 4 bases from J, with 5 bases between. The CDR3: CASSLISTEAFF. CDR3 coding DNA: TGTGCCAGCAGTTTAATCTCCACTGAAGCTTTCTTT.

This clonotype has just a few counts. The chain carries TRBV20-1 and TRBJ2-5, with a weak D call TRBD1 (6 bases). The CDR3 length is 11 residues. The germline V and J ends were trimmed by 7 bases and 4 bases, with 10 bases remaining between them. Germline CDR1 reads DFQATT; CDR2 reads SNEGSKA (reference sequence). CDR3 nucleotides: TGCAGTGTTGGGGGCACAGAGACCCAGTACTTC. Amino acids: CSVGGTETQYF.

In this sample, this clonotype turned up many times. This chain links TRBV2 with TRBJ2-5; D gene ambiguous. The CDR3 has 15 residues. The germline CDR1 and CDR2 sequences are SNHLY and FYNNEI. V was cut by 4 bases and J by 5 bases, with 17 bases left in between. CDR3 DNA sequence: TGTGCCAGCAGTGGAATCAATCCCAGCTTGGAGACCCAGTACTTC. It translates to CASSGINPSLETQYF.

The chain employs TRBV4-1 and TRBJ2-7; 12 positions match TRBD2. This CDR3 spans 18 amino acids. V lost 4 bases to trimming and J lost 6 bases; unmatched junction nucleotides: 16. Germline values: CDR1 MGHRA, CDR2 YSYEKL. CDR3 loop: CASSLTGRLAGEVVEQYF. CDR3 nucleotides: TGCGCCAGCAGCCTTACCGGTCGACTAGCGGGGGAGGTCGTCGAGCAGTACTTC.

In this sample, this clonotype turned up a few times. This sequence joins TRBV24-1 and TRBJ2-4; D might be TRBD1 (5 bases). V lost 5 bases and J 0 bases, leaving 13 bases between the germline ends. The CDR3 has 16 amino acids. Germline lookup yields CDR1 KGHDR and CDR2 SFDVKD. Here the CDR3 reads CATSVPRGLAKNIQYF. The CDR3 DNA follows: TGTGCCACCAGTGTCCCTAGGGGATTAGCCAAAAACATTCAGTACTTC.

This clonotype was counted a few times. One junction end does not reproduce the germline sequence, and a read error may be involved. This chain links TRBV28 with TRBJ2-6; 7 positions agree with TRBD1. The germline gives CDR1 MDHEN, CDR2 SYDVKM. The CDR3 runs 15 residues. The CDR3 spells CAGRIQGAGANVLTF. CDR3 bases: TGTGCCGGCAGAATTCAGGGGGCTGGGGCCAACGTCCTGACTTTC.

The chain is built from TRBV4-2 and TRBJ2-1; TRBD2 matches at 7 bases. The V gene end was trimmed by 2 bases and the J gene end by 2 bases; junction bases not matched to a gene: 6. This CDR3 has 16 residues. The germline gives CDR1 LGHNA, CDR2 YNFKEQ. The CDR3: CASSQMERGAYNEQFF. CDR3 nucleotide sequence: TGTGCCAGCAGCCAAATGGAGCGGGGTGCCTACAATGAGCAGTTCTTC.

This clonotype has only a few counts. This rearrangement joins TRBV7-2 to TRBJ2-7; 10 nucleotides align to TRBD2. CDR1 is SGHTA, CDR2 FQGNSA, per germline. Trimming removed 4 bases from V and 3 bases from J; junction bases left unmatched: 6. The length of the CDR3 is 15 residues. The DNA of the CDR3 is TGTGCCAGCAGCTCCCGGACTAGCGGCTACTACGAGCAGTACTTC. Residues: CASSSRTSGYYEQYF. The variable domain in full, completed from reference TRBV7-2 and TRBJ2-7, reads GAGVSQSPSNKVTEKGKDVELRCDPISGHTALYWYRQSLGQGLEFLIYFQGNSAPDKSGLPSDRFSAERTGGSVSTLTIQRTQQEDSAVYLCASSSRTSGYYEQYFGPGTRLTVT.

This clonotype was counted a few times. The V gene is TRBV12-3 or TRBV12-4, the J gene TRBJ1-3; no clear D gene. Trimming pared 6 bases from V and 0 bases from J, leaving 12 bases between. This CDR3 contains 15 residues. CDR3: CASSLQTYSGNTIYF. The CDR3 coding sequence is TGTGCCAGCAGCCTACAGACCTACTCTGGAAACACCATATATTTT.

The chain combines TRBV25-1 with TRBJ2-5, with D perhaps being TRBD1 or TRBD2 (5 bases each). The CDR3 sequence is 15 residues long. The germline gives CDR1 MGHDK, CDR2 SYGVNS. V lost 4 bases to trimming and J lost 7 bases, with 19 bases between them. The CDR3 is CASSGEQVSEGTQYF. The CDR3 DNA reads as TGTGCCAGCAGTGGAGAACAGGTCTCCGAGGGGACCCAGTACTTC.

This clonotype occurred a few times. V usage is TRBV6-5 and J usage is TRBJ2-7, with unresolved D. The CDR3 spans 15 residues. Deletions cut 0 bases from V and 2 bases from J, with 11 bases between. CDR1 is MNHEY, CDR2 SVGAGI, per germline. This chain's CDR3 is CASSYSARAAYEQYF. The CDR3 nucleotides are TGTGCCAGCAGTTACTCGGCAAGGGCGGCCTACGAGCAGTACTTC.